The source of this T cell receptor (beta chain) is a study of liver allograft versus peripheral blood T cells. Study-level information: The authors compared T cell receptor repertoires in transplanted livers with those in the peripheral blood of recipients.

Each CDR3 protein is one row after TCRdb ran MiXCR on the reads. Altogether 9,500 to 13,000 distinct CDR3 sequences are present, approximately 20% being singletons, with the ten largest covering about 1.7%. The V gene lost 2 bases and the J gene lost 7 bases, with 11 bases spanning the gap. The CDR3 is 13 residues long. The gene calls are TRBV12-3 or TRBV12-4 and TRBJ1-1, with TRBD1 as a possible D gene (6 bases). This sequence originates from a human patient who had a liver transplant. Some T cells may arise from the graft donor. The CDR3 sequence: CASSLQQGGEAFF. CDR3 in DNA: TGTGCCAGCAGTTTACAACAGGGCGGTGAAGCTTTCTTT.